The count of the clone carrying this T cell receptor beta chain is one. Its antigen is still unknown. CDR3 length: 15 residues. The V gene's germline CDR1 is SEHNR and CDR2 FQNEAQ (reference sequence). The ends lost 3 bases at V and 1 base at J; junction bases unmatched: 3. The data belong to a study of Ad26.COV2.S vaccination and SARS-CoV-2 variants. Study information: COV1001, an Ad26.COV2.S trial, supplied this vaccine-arm donor.

General study points: It was found that vaccine and placebo recipients had similar non-spike TCR breadth. Substantial response breadth was reportedly seen for spike-specific CD8+ and CD4+ T cells after vaccination.

Described treatment: 15 to 20 received Ad26.COV2.S at low or high dose, single or two shots; several received placebo; per-sample allocation not given. Day 63 after the first vaccine or placebo injection was the time point for sampling. The donor's status was that of an adult aged 18-55 years in Boston. Repertoires were generated with immunoSEQ multiplex PCR, while TCRdb's copy carries only in-frame clones and drops some. The sample yields about 350,000 clones, 88% seen once. The sample was peripheral blood, taken in a trial of Ad26.COV2.S vaccine versus placebo. This TCR came from a person between 18 and 65 years old who received the Ad26.COV2.S COVID-19 vaccine or a placebo. The chain links TRBV7-9 to TRBJ2-1; TRBD2 matches at 7 bases. The CDR3 coding sequence is TGTGCCAGCAGCTTCCTAGCGGTGTCCTACAATGAGCAGTTCTTC. This gives the protein CASSFLAVSYNEQFF.